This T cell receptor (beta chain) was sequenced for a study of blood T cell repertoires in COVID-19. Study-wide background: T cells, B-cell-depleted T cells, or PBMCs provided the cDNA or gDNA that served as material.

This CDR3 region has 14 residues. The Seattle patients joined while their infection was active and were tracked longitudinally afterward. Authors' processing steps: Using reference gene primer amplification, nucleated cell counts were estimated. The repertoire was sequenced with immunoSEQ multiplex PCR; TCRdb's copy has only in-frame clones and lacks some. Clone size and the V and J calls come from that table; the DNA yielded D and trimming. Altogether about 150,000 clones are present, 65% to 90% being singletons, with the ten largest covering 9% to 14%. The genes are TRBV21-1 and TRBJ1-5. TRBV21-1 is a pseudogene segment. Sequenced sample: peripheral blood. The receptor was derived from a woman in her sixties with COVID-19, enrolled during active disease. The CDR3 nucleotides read TGTGCCGGCGGCGACCACGAGTACAATCAGCCCCAGCATTTT. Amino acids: CAGGDHEYNQPQHF.